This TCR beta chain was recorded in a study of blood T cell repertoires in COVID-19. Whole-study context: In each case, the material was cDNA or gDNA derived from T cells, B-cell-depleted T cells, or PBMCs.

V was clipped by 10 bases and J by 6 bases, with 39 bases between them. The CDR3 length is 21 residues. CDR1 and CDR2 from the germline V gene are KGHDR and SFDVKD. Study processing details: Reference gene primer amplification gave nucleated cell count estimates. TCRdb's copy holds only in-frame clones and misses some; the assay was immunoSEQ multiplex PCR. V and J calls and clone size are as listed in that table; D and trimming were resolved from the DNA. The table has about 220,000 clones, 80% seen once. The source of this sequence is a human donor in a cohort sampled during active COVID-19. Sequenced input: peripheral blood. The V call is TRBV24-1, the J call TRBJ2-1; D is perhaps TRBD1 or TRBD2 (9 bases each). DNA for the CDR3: TGTGCCACTCCTTGGATGGGCTGGGGGACAGGGTGTCTAGCGGGGACCAATGAGCAGTTCTTC. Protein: CATPWMGWGTGCLAGTNEQFF.